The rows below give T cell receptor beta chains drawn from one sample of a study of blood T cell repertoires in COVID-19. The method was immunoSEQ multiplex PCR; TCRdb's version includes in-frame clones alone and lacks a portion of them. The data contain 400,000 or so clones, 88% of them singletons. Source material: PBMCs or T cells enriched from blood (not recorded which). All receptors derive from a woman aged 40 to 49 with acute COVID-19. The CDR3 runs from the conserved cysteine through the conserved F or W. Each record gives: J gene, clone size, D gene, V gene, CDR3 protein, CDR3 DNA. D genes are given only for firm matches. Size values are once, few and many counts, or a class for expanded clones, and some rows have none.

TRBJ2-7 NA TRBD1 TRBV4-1 CASSQMGQATYEQYF TGCGCCAGCAGCCAAATGGGACAGGCGACCTACGAGCAGTACTTC
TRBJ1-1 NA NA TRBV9 CASSVGAGWTEAFF TGTGCCAGCAGCGTAGGGGCAGGGTGGACTGAAGCTTTCTTT
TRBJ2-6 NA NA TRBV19 CASSQYNFGANVLTF TGTGCCAGTAGTCAATACAATTTCGGGGCCAACGTCCTGACTTTC
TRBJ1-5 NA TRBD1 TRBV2 CASSEGQGVRSNQPQHF TGTGCCAGCAGTGAAGGGCAGGGGGTACGTAGCAATCAGCCCCAGCATTTT
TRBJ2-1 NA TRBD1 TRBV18 CASSPPTDRGHYNEQFF TGTGCCAGCTCACCACCTACCGACAGGGGACACTACAATGAGCAGTTCTTC
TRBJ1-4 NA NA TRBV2 CASRAEVNEKLFF TGTGCCAGTAGAGCGGAGGTTAATGAAAAACTGTTTTTT
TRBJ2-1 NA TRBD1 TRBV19 CASSPGQGSYNEQFF TGTGCCAGTAGTCCGGGACAGGGGAGCTACAATGAGCAGTTCTTC
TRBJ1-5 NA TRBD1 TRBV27 CASSLWGDSYQPQHF TGTGCCAGCAGTTTATGGGGGGACAGTTATCAGCCCCAGCATTTT
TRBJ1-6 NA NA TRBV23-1 CASSPGGCSSYNSPLHF TGCGCCAGCAGTCCCGGGGGGTGCAGCTCCTATAATTCACCCCTCCACTTT
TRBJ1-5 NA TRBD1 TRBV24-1 CATSNRGREPQHF TGTGCCACCAGTAACAGGGGACGGGAGCCCCAGCATTTT
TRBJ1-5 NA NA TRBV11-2 CASSPTGQPQHF TGTGCCAGCAGCCCCACGGGGCAGCCCCAGCATTTT
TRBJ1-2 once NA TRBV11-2 CASSLDGPDYGYTF TGTGCCAGCAGCTTAGATGGGCCTGACTATGGCTACACCTTC
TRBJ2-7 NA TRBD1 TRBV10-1 CASSESLPTSGGDEQYF TGCGCCAGCAGTGAGTCGCTCCCCACGTCAGGGGGCGACGAGCAGTACTTC
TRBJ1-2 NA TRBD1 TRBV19 CASSRQGGYTF TGTGCCAGTAGTCGACAGGGGGGCTACACCTTC
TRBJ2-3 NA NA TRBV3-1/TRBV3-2 CASSQASLAPDTQYF TGTGCCAGCAGCCAAGCTAGCCTAGCACCAGATACGCAGTATTTT
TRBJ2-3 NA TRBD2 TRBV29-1 CSVSRDYHVSDTQYF TGCAGCGTTTCCCGGGACTACCACGTCTCAGATACGCAGTATTTT
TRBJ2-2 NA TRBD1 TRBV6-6 CASTLRGPSSTGELFF TGTGCCAGCACTCTTAGGGGGCCCAGCTCGACGGGGGAGCTGTTTTTT
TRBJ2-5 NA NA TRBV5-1 CASSSTQGSTQETQYF TGCGCCAGCAGCAGCACTCAGGGCTCCACCCAAGAGACCCAGTACTTC
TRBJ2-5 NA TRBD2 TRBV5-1 CASSLGPSGETQYF TGCGCCAGCAGCTTGGGGCCTAGCGGAGAGACCCAGTACTTC
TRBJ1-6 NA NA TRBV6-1 CASSVLSGGGNSPLHF TGTGCCAGCAGTGTTCTAAGCGGTGGCGGGAATTCACCCCTCCACTTT
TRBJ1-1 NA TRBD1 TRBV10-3 CAISANRGSVTEAFF TGTGCCATCAGTGCAAACAGGGGGTCAGTCACTGAAGCTTTCTTT
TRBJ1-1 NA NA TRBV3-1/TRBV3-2 CASSQARAFF TGTGCCAGCAGCCAAGCCCGAGCTTTCTTT
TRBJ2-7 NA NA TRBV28 CASTGSYEQYF TGTGCCAGCACAGGCTCCTACGAGCAGTACTTC